The 17 T cell receptor beta chains below come from one sample, sequenced in a study of blood T cell repertoires in COVID-19. Measured with immunoSEQ multiplex PCR; TCRdb has only the in-frame clones, and not every one. This table holds tens of thousands of clones, approximately 91% found once. The material sequenced was peripheral blood. These receptors came from a man in his sixties with acute or convalescent COVID-19.

This chain links TRBV7-2 with TRBJ2-5; 7 bases agree with TRBD2. CDR3 length equals 14 residues. The V segment lost 4 bases and the J segment 2 bases; nucleotides outside the gene matches: 4. Per the germline V gene, CDR1 is SGHTA and CDR2 is FQGNSA. CDR3 region: CASSYSGFQETQYF. Here the CDR3 DNA reads TGTGCCAGCAGCTATAGCGGGTTTCAAGAGACCCAGTACTTC.

In DNA, the CDR3 is TGTGCCAGCAGCGCCGCTGCCAGGGAGGGCGGTACGCAGTATTTT. The encoded protein is CASSAAAREGGTQYF. The chain combines TRBV9 with TRBJ2-3, with 7 bases lining up with TRBD2. CDR3 length: 15 residues. CDR1 is SGDLS and CDR2 is YYNGEE in the germline V gene. V shed 3 bases, J shed 8 bases, and the junction held 12 bases outside the gene matches.

CDR3 coding DNA: TGTGCCAGCAGCCGGGACAGGGGGCAAGATACGCAGTATTTT. Residues: CASSRDRGQDTQYF. The chain combines TRBV11-1 with TRBJ2-3, with TRBD1 matching 12 bases. This CDR3 contains 14 residues. Germline assignment: CDR1 SGHAT and CDR2 FQDESV (reference sequence). Trimming removed 5 bases from V and 5 bases from J; junction bases left unmatched: 2. Variable domain in full (rest from reference TRBV11-1 and TRBJ2-3): EAEVAQSPRYKITEKSQAVAFWCDPISGHATLYWYRQILGQGPELLVQFQDESVVDDSQLPKDRFSAERLKGVDSTLKIQPAELGDSAMYLCASSRDRGQDTQYFGPGTRLTVL.

A few counts support this clone. This rearrangement joins TRBV6-1 to TRBJ1-1, with D hard to call. The V end was cut by 4 bases, the J end by 2 bases, with 20 bases between. Germline V lookup: CDR1 MNHNS, CDR2 SASEGT. The CDR3 sequence is 17 residues long. CDR3 DNA: TGTGCCAGCAGTGGGAGGCCTCCGGAGGAGGGAAACACTGAAGCTTTCTTT. Translation: CASSGRPPEEGNTEAFF.

The rearrangement uses TRBV11-3 and TRBJ2-1; 12 bases fit TRBD2. V gave up 1 base and J gave up 10 bases; unmatched junction bases: 5. The CDR3 sequence is 15 residues long. Germline CDR1 reads SGHNT; CDR2 reads YENEEA. CDR3 nucleotides: TGTGCCAGCAGCTTAGCTGGACTAGCGGGAAACGAGCAGTTCTTC. Its protein is CASSLAGLAGNEQFF. Drawing the rest from reference TRBV11-3 and TRBJ2-1, the complete variable domain is EAGVVQSPRYKIIEKKQPVAFWCNPISGHNTLYWYLQNLGQGPELLIRYENEEAVDDSQLPKDRFSAERLKGVDSTLKIQPAELGDSAVYLCASSLAGLAGNEQFFGPGTRLTVL.

This clone was seen only a few times. The chain is built from TRBV19 and TRBJ1-4; possible D gene TRBD1, 5 bases. Trimming removed 3 bases at V and 8 bases at J, with 13 bases between. Per the germline V gene, CDR1 is LNHDA and CDR2 is SQIVND (reference sequence). This CDR3 is 14 amino acids long. The chain's CDR3 is CASSMMGGNEKLFF. DNA of the CDR3: TGTGCCAGTAGTATGATGGGGGGAAACGAAAAACTGTTTTTT.

The chain joins TRBV5-4 to TRBJ2-5, with TRBD2 matching over 10 bases. Looked up from germline, CDR1 is SGHNT and CDR2 is YYREEE (reference sequence). Losses at the gene ends were 1 base for V and 0 bases for J; bases not matched to a gene: 0. The CDR3 extends over 15 amino acids. DNA for the CDR3: TGTGCCAGCAGCTTGACTAGCGGGAACCAAGAGACCCAGTACTTC. It is translated as CASSLTSGNQETQYF.

The gene calls are TRBV11-2 and TRBJ1-2; possibly TRBD1 for D (6 bases). Looked up from germline, CDR1 is SGHAT and CDR2 is FQNNGV. Trimming removed 0 bases from V and 8 bases from J, with 7 bases in between. The CDR3 length is 12 residues. DNA of the CDR3: TGTGCCAGCAGCTTAGACAGGGGAGGCTACACCTTC. Translating gives CASSLDRGGYTF.

The chain combines TRBV27 with TRBJ1-5, with 10 bases identical to TRBD1. The CDR3 covers 17 residues. V lost 6 bases to trimming and J lost 6 bases; unmatched junction nucleotides: 14. Germline lookup yields CDR1 MNHEY and CDR2 SMNVEV (reference sequence). The CDR3 nucleotides read TGTGCCAGCAGGTCCGGGACAGGGGCCGCCGGAGGTCAGCCCCAGCATTTT. As protein: CASRSGTGAAGGQPQHF.

The genes are TRBV28 and TRBJ2-3; TRBD2 matches 11 bases. The junction had 12 bases not matched to a gene; V was cut back by 6 bases and J by 4 bases. CDR1 and CDR2 from the germline V gene are MDHEN and SYDVKM. The length of the CDR3 is 17 residues. The CDR3 region is CASSAPLAGVLADTQYF. The CDR3 DNA reads as TGTGCCAGCAGCGCTCCACTAGCGGGAGTTCTCGCAGATACGCAGTATTTT. Together with reference TRBV28 and TRBJ2-3, the CDR3 gives the full variable domain: DVKVTQSSRYLVKRTGEKVFLECVQDMDHENMFWYRQDPGLGLRLIYFSYDVKMKEKGDIPEGYSVSREKKERFSLILESASTNQTSMYLCASSAPLAGVLADTQYFGPGTRLTVL.

The chain carries TRBV25-1 and TRBJ2-1; TRBD2 agrees at 8 bases. V dropped 4 bases and J dropped 7; count of bases not matched to a gene: 9. The CDR3 is 15 residues long. CDR1 and CDR2 (germline): MGHDK, SYGVNS. CDR3 protein: CASSVRPGGRNEQFF. CDR3 nucleotide sequence: TGTGCCAGCAGTGTTAGGCCGGGAGGGCGTAATGAGCAGTTCTTC.

A remark on this clone: The same CDR3 can be traced to other DNA sequences in this sample. The chain uses TRBV6-2 or TRBV6-3 and TRBJ2-5; TRBD2 aligns across 11 bases. The V gene end was trimmed by 2 bases and the J gene end by 1 base; junction bases not matched to a gene: 3. This CDR3 is built from 16 residues. CDR1 and CDR2 (germline): MNHEY, SVGEGT. The CDR3 bases are TGTGCCAGCAGTTACCCCGGGACTAGCGGCCAAGAGACCCAGTACTTC. This encodes CASSYPGTSGQETQYF.

The chain couples TRBV19 to TRBJ2-5; 8 bases map to TRBD1. CDR3 length: 13 amino acids. Per germline, CDR1 LNHDA and CDR2 SQIVND (reference sequence). Trimming cost V 9 bases and J 5 bases; bases outside gene matches: 8. CDR3 bases: TGTGCCAGCCAGGACAGGGTACGGGAGACCCAGTACTTC. Encoded protein: CASQDRVRETQYF.

The chain is built from TRBV28 and TRBJ2-7, with 13 bases that match TRBD2. V lost 7 bases to trimming and J lost 5 bases; unmatched junction nucleotides: 5. The CDR3 is 14 residues long. In germline, CDR1 is MDHEN, CDR2 SYDVKM. The CDR3 DNA sequence: TGTGCCAGCACCGGACTAGCGGGAGAGGACGAGCAGTACTTC. It translates to CASTGLAGEDEQYF.

The rearrangement links TRBV23-1 to TRBJ2-5, with 7 bases that match TRBD1. TRBV23-1 falls under the ORF class, with uncertain function. This CDR3 contains 16 residues. Germline trimming cut 0 bases from V and 3 bases from J; bases unmatched to any gene: 7. DNA for the CDR3: TGCGCCAGCAGTCAATCCCCCCCGACAGGGAAAGAGACCCAGTACTTC. As protein: CASSQSPPTGKETQYF.

This clone was recorded once. The V and J genes are TRBV30 and TRBJ2-1, with 7 positions matching TRBD2. CDR1 and CDR2 (germline): GTSNPN, SVGIG (reference sequence). With V trimmed by 4 bases and J by 9 bases, 3 bases remained unmatched. The CDR3 is made up of 11 amino acids. CDR3 bases: TGTGCCTGGAACATAGCGGGTGAGCAGTTCTTC. Residues: CAWNIAGEQFF.

V usage is TRBV6-5 and J usage is TRBJ1-3; 10 bases map to TRBD1. Germline values: CDR1 MNHEY, CDR2 SVGAGI. This CDR3 is 15 amino acids long. With V trimmed by 5 bases and J by 4 bases, 5 bases remained unmatched. CDR3 bases: TGTGCCAGCAGTAGGGACAGGGGATCCGGAAACACCATATATTTT. It specifies CASSRDRGSGNTIYF.